This T cell receptor (beta chain) came from a study of blood T cell repertoires in COVID-19 (dated by TCRdb to about 2020). Study-wide context: Samples from collaborators originated in the United States, Italy and Spain and spanned both the acute and convalescent phases of COVID-19. Where available, HLA class I and class II types were obtained from metadata supplied by the sample provider rather than from assay-based typing. Nearly every sample came with metadata listing a de-identified subject ID, COVID-19 status, age in years and sex. Samples were obtained from the ongoing ImmuneRACE study (first 160 participants) and from over a thousand subjects provided by 6 global collaborators. The repertoires were made available in a free public database intended to serve as a resource for research on the immune response to SARS-CoV-2. The dataset comprised deeply sampled blood TCRbeta repertoires from subjects exposed to, actively infected with, or recovered from COVID-19. The material from the prospective study consisted of cDNA or gDNA derived from T cells, B-cell-depleted T cells, or PBMCs. General findings and caveats noted by the study authors: Clinical and demographic metadata were provided uncurated, with the amount varying by source and participant.

A remark on this clone: Its antigen target is currently unknown. Per-base qualities were not stored, and no clone one base away is much larger.

Collaborating institutions collected whole blood in K2EDTA tubes following their own protocols. Collaborator samples were shipped for TCRbeta analysis as frozen whole blood, isolated PBMCs, or DNA extracted from either sample type. TCRbeta CDR3 regions were amplified from genomic DNA using the immunoSEQ Assay, a bias-controlled multiplex PCR. For the original study's pipeline: Nucleated cell counts per sample were estimated from amplification of reference gene primers within the assay. To quantify the absolute abundance of each unique TCRbeta CDR3 rearrangement, sequence reads were collapsed and filtered. For each sample, productive Simpson clonality was calculated by taking the square root of Simpson's diversity index across productive rearrangements. What TCRdb holds here is the immuneACCESS table cut down to in-frame rearrangements. Part of the clones is not present; checked against another copy, under half of the missing clones reflect an unresolved V gene, and the others are unexplained. V and J calls and clone size follow that table, whereas D and trimming were derived from the DNA. Counted in this sample were some 140,000 clones; roughly 80% of them appeared once. Approximately 30% of the sample lies in the top ten.

The sample taken for sequencing was peripheral blood. The sequence derives from a woman in her sixties or seventies with acute or convalescent COVID-19.

The base sequence is TGTGCCAGTAGAAAATGGGACTCCACGAACACCGGGGAGCTGTTTTTT. Translated, it reads CASRKWDSTNTGELFF. The chain employs TRBV19 and TRBJ2-2, and possibly TRBD2, on 6 matching bases. Its CDR3 holds 16 amino acids, cysteine through phenylalanine. Left in the record is the CDR3 DNA by itself, 48 bases read in frame from the first base. The germline V gene (reference sequence) supplies CDR1 LNHDA and CDR2 SQIVND. V is cut by 6 bases and J by 0 bases, and the space between the germline ends is 14 bases.